A single sample is the source of the 26 T cell receptor beta chains below, sequenced in a study of shared clonotypes between healthy human individuals. Here immunoSEQ multiplex PCR was the method, and the copy in TCRdb shows in-frame clones only, minus some. The sample lists approximately 2.4 million clones; 90% to 96% were seen once. Sequencing was performed on naive CD4+ T cells sorted from blood. Stated subset: CD45RA+ positively selected. Receptors were obtained from a man between 18 and 29 years old in good health.

On this clone: The identical CDR3 is also encoded by other nucleotide sequences in the sample. The CDR3 region is CASRPGATNEKLFF. DNA for the CDR3: TGTGCCAGCCGTCCTGGGGCAACTAATGAAAAACTGTTTTTT. The chain employs TRBV2 and TRBJ1-4; D is ambiguous. CDR3 size: 14 residues. Trimming removed 8 bases at V and 0 bases at J, with 10 bases between. Germline CDR1 reads SNHLY; CDR2 reads FYNNEI.

The chain uses TRBV11-2 and TRBJ2-5; D is perhaps TRBD2 (7 bases). The CDR3 runs 15 residues. Germline assignment: CDR1 SGHAT and CDR2 FQNNGV. The V and J ends lost 1 base and 5 bases respectively, with 14 bases between them. The DNA for the CDR3 is TGTGCCAGCAGCTTAGTCGGGGGGCGAGGGGAGACCCAGTACTTC. Its translation: CASSLVGGRGETQYF.

Turning to this clone: The sample carries other DNA sequences with the same CDR3. V and J are TRBV7-2 and TRBJ2-7; the match to TRBD1 covers 11 bases. Germline CDR1 SGHTA, CDR2 FQGNSA. The CDR3 totals 15 residues. With 5 bases clipped from V and 1 base from J, the junction kept 4 bases outside the gene matches. The CDR3: CASSLGTGGSYEQYF. Here the CDR3 DNA reads TGTGCCAGCAGCCTCGGGACAGGGGGTTCCTACGAGCAGTACTTC.

The J gene is TRBJ1-1, the V gene TRBV7-2; 8 bases fit TRBD1. V trimming: 6 bases; J trimming: 1 base; junction bases outside the gene matches: 4. Per germline, CDR1 SGHTA and CDR2 FQGNSA. The CDR3 has 14 amino acids. CDR3 DNA sequence: TGTGCCAGCAGACCCAGGGGGCGGAACACTGAAGCTTTCTTT. The encoded protein is CASRPRGRNTEAFF.

The rearrangement uses TRBV15 and TRBJ2-3; no clear D gene. Trimming removed 0 bases at V and 2 bases at J, with 6 bases between. CDR3 size: 14 residues. The V gene's germline CDR1 is LNHNV and CDR2 YYDKDF (reference sequence). The CDR3 here is CATSRDSNTDTQYF. In DNA, the CDR3 is TGTGCCACCAGCAGAGACAGCAACACAGATACGCAGTATTTT. Full variable domain (rest looked up from reference TRBV15 and TRBJ2-3): DAMVIQNPRYQVTQFGKPVTLSCSQTLNHNVMYWYQQKSSQAPKLLFHYYDKDFNNEADTPDNFQSRRPNTSFCFLDIRSPGLGDTAMYLCATSRDSNTDTQYFGPGTRLTVL.

This chain links TRBV7-8 with TRBJ2-7, with D possibly matching TRBD1 (6 bases). Germline assignment: CDR1 SGHVS and CDR2 FQNEAQ. The CDR3 totals 15 residues. Trimming removed 1 base from V and 2 bases from J, with 12 bases in between. Here the CDR3 DNA reads TGTGCCAGCAGCTTAGGATGGGACAACCCCTACGAGCAGTACTTC. Protein: CASSLGWDNPYEQYF.

This clone came up once. The rearrangement links TRBV7-2 to TRBJ2-7, with 9 bases fitting TRBD1. The CDR3 length is 15 residues. CDR1 and CDR2 (germline): SGHTA, FQGNSA. Losses at the gene ends were 2 bases for V and 2 bases for J; bases not matched to a gene: 4. As DNA, the CDR3 is TGTGCCAGCAGCTTACACGGGACAGGGACCTACGAGCAGTACTTC. This gives the protein CASSLHGTGTYEQYF. The whole variable domain, remainder taken from reference TRBV7-2 and TRBJ2-7, is GAGVSQSPSNKVTEKGKDVELRCDPISGHTALYWYRQSLGQGLEFLIYFQGNSAPDKSGLPSDRFSAERTGGSVSTLTIQRTQQEDSAVYLCASSLHGTGTYEQYFGPGTRLTVT.

The V gene is TRBV28, the J gene TRBJ1-5; D is uncertain. Germline V gene lookup returns CDR1 MDHEN and CDR2 SYDVKM. The CDR3 runs 16 residues. Trimming removed 8 bases from V and 0 bases from J, with 17 bases in between. CDR3 DNA sequence: TGTGCCAGCCGCCTGTCAGGTGCAAATAGCAATCAGCCCCAGCATTTT. Its translation: CASRLSGANSNQPQHF.

The chain combines TRBV11-2 with TRBJ1-3; D remains ambiguous. This CDR3 is 16 amino acids long. Germline loops: CDR1 SGHAT, CDR2 FQNNGV. Trimming took 5 bases from V and 0 from J, leaving 14 bases between them. The CDR3 loop is CASSLQFGNSGNTIYF. CDR3 bases: TGTGCCAGCAGCCTTCAGTTCGGGAACTCTGGAAACACCATATATTTT.

This clone was counted once. The V and J genes are TRBV6-1 and TRBJ2-3, with D tentatively TRBD2 (5 bases). Germline loops: CDR1 MNHNS, CDR2 SASEGT. Trimming stripped 8 bases from V and 6 bases from J, with 15 bases between. This CDR3 has 13 amino acids. The CDR3 region has the DNA TGTGCCAGCGGAGGCCTACATTGGGATACGCAGTATTTT. Translating gives CASGGLHWDTQYF.

The chain is built from TRBV10-3 and TRBJ2-1; the match to TRBD2 covers 15 bases. Looked up from germline, CDR1 is ENHRY and CDR2 is SYGVKD. V dropped 6 bases and J dropped 9; count of bases not matched to a gene: 6. The CDR3 sequence is 15 residues long. The CDR3 DNA is TGTGCCATCAGACGGACTAGCGGGGGGGAAGCTGAGCAGTTCTTC. Protein product: CAIRRTSGGEAEQFF.

This chain links TRBV18 with TRBJ1-4; perhaps TRBD1 as D (5 bases). V gave up 8 bases and J gave up 8 bases, with 12 bases separating them. The CDR3 covers 12 residues. Germline V gives CDR1 KGHSH, CDR2 LQKENI. CDR3 sequence (DNA): TGTGCCAGCGCCACAGGAGGCGAAAAACTGTTTTTT. Residues: CASATGGEKLFF. Variable domain in full (rest from reference TRBV18 and TRBJ1-4): NAGVMQNPRHLVRRRGQEARLRCSPMKGHSHVYWYRQLPEEGLKFMVYLQKENIIDESGMPKERFSAEFPKEGPSILRIQQVVRGDSAAYFCASATGGEKLFFGSGTQLSVL.

This clone was seen once. This chain uses TRBV30 with TRBJ1-1; 9 nucleotides agree with TRBD1. The germline V gene has CDR1 GTSNPN and CDR2 SVGIG (reference sequence). V lost 4 bases and J lost 6; bases outside the gene matches: 12. The CDR3 length is 15 residues. The CDR3 sequence is CAWKVPDRGFPEAFF. The CDR3 region has the DNA TGTGCCTGGAAGGTTCCGGACAGGGGTTTTCCTGAAGCTTTCTTT. Full variable domain (remainder filled in from reference TRBV30 and TRBJ1-1): SQTIHQWPATLVQPVGSPLSLECTVEGTSNPNLYWYRQAAGRGLQLLFYSVGIGQISSEVPQNLSASRPQDRQFILSSKKLLLSDSGFYLCAWKVPDRGFPEAFFGQGTRLTVV.

J is TRBJ2-3 and V is TRBV7-9; 9 nucleotides line up with TRBD1. The ends lost 7 bases at V and 0 bases at J; junction bases unmatched: 11. The V gene's germline CDR1 is SEHNR and CDR2 FQNEAQ (reference sequence). CDR3 length: 17 amino acids. The CDR3 sequence: CASTSGTGTPSTDTQYF. CDR3 in DNA: TGTGCCAGCACCTCCGGGACAGGGACACCTAGCACAGATACGCAGTATTTT. The full variable domain, its missing parts supplied by reference TRBV7-9 and TRBJ2-3, is DTGVSQNPRHKITKRGQNVTFRCDPISEHNRLYWYRQTLGQGPEFLTYFQNEAQLEKSRLLSDRFSAERPKGSFSTLEIQRTEQGDSAMYLCASTSGTGTPSTDTQYFGPGTRLTVL.

The rearrangement links TRBV9 to TRBJ2-7, with D perhaps matching TRBD1 (5 bases). The CDR3 covers 15 residues. The ends were cut back, 0 bases at V and 2 bases at J, with 12 bases in the middle. CDR1 is SGDLS and CDR2 is YYNGEE in the germline V gene. The CDR3 sequence is CASSVADTSPYEQYF. The DNA of the CDR3 is TGTGCCAGCAGCGTAGCGGACACTTCACCCTACGAGCAGTACTTC.

This chain links TRBV27 with TRBJ1-1; D perhaps matches TRBD1 (5 bases). The CDR3 is made up of 15 amino acids. V lost 6 bases to trimming and J lost 0 bases, with 14 bases between them. The germline V gene encodes CDR1 MNHEY and CDR2 SMNVEV (reference sequence). The CDR3 sequence is CASRVWGLMNTEAFF. CDR3 DNA sequence: TGTGCCAGCAGAGTTTGGGGACTGATGAACACTGAAGCTTTCTTT.

The chain recombines TRBV5-4 with TRBJ1-5; no clear D. The CDR3 contains 15 residues. Looked up from germline, CDR1 is SGHNT and CDR2 is YYREEE (reference sequence). The V end was cut by 0 bases, the J end by 4 bases, with 11 bases between. This CDR3 is CASSLGSEPNQPQHF. CDR3 coding DNA: TGTGCCAGCAGCTTGGGTTCGGAACCGAATCAGCCCCAGCATTTT.

This chain links TRBV7-8 with TRBJ2-5; no definite D call. This CDR3 is built from 15 residues. Germline assignment: CDR1 SGHVS and CDR2 FQNEAQ. Trimming took off 1 base at V and 5 bases at J, with 14 bases between the two ends. This chain's CDR3 is CASSLVLTLAETQYF. The CDR3 DNA reads as TGTGCCAGCAGCTTAGTTTTGACTCTTGCGGAGACCCAGTACTTC.

This chain links TRBV7-9 with TRBJ2-7, with 9 bases matching TRBD2. This CDR3 contains 14 residues. The V gene end was trimmed by 6 bases and the J gene end by 5 bases; junction bases not matched to a gene: 8. Germline CDR1 SEHNR, CDR2 FQNEAQ (reference sequence). The CDR3: CASRKREARDEQYF. CDR3 in DNA: TGTGCCAGCAGGAAGCGGGAGGCCCGAGACGAGCAGTACTTC.

The chain links TRBV19 to TRBJ2-7; TRBD1 matches at 7 bases. With V trimmed by 1 base and J by 3 bases, 9 bases remained unmatched. The CDR3 consists of 16 residues. The V gene's germline CDR1 is LNHDA and CDR2 SQIVND (reference sequence). The CDR3 DNA reads TGTGCCAGTAGTATAGCTGGTACAGGGGAAGGCTACGAGCAGTACTTC. It translates to CASSIAGTGEGYEQYF. The entire variable domain, with the rest obtained from reference TRBV19 and TRBJ2-7, is as follows: DGGITQSPKYLFRKEGQNVTLSCEQNLNHDAMYWYRQDPGQGLRLIYYSQIVNDFQKGDIAEGYSVSREKKESFPLTVTSAQKNPTAFYLCASSIAGTGEGYEQYFGPGTRLTVT.

V is TRBV10-3 and J is TRBJ2-2; 9 nucleotides line up with TRBD2. The CDR3 extends over 14 amino acids. CDR1 and CDR2 (germline): ENHRY, SYGVKD. Losses at the gene ends were 6 bases for V and 6 bases for J; bases not matched to a gene: 5. CDR3 protein: CAIRPGLAAGELFF. CDR3 DNA: TGTGCCATCAGGCCGGGACTAGCCGCCGGGGAGCTGTTTTTT.

This chain links TRBV5-4 with TRBJ1-1; 8 bases map to TRBD1. The CDR3 runs to 16 residues. The V segment lost 3 bases and the J segment 2 bases; nucleotides outside the gene matches: 9. Germline CDR1 is SGHNT and CDR2 is YYREEE (reference sequence). The CDR3 loop is CASSWGGDRINTEAFF. DNA of the CDR3: TGTGCCAGCAGCTGGGGAGGGGACAGGATAAACACTGAAGCTTTCTTT.

The genes are TRBV6-5 and TRBJ1-6; 8 bases align to TRBD1. V was pared by 7 bases and J by 10 bases, with 9 bases of the junction left unmatched. Germline values: CDR1 MNHEY, CDR2 SVGAGI. CDR3 size: 14 residues. CDR3: CASTKQTGASPLHF. CDR3 coding DNA: TGTGCCAGCACCAAACAGACAGGGGCCTCACCCCTCCACTTT.

In its sample, this clone was seen a few times. The chain is built from TRBV5-1 and TRBJ1-1, with a tentative D call TRBD1 (5 bases). Trimming took 4 bases from V and 5 from J, leaving 15 bases between them. The CDR3 is 14 residues long. Germline V CDR1 and CDR2: SGHRS, YFSETQ. CDR3 DNA sequence: TGCGCCAGCAGCCGAGGGACGGTTGGGACTGAAGCTTTCTTT. Its translation: CASSRGTVGTEAFF.

The gene calls are TRBV4-2 and TRBJ2-3; maybe TRBD1 (5 bases). The CDR3 spans 15 residues. Trimming removed 1 base from V and 4 bases from J, with 12 bases in between. Germline assignment: CDR1 LGHNA and CDR2 YNFKEQ. The CDR3 DNA is TGTGCCAGCAGCCAAGGGGGCTTCGGCCCAGATACGCAGTATTTT. Translating it yields CASSQGGFGPDTQYF.

This chain uses TRBV2 with TRBJ2-1, with D possibly matching TRBD2 (6 bases). The V end lost 4 bases, the J end lost 0 bases, and 10 bases lay between the germline ends. This CDR3 has 15 amino acids. Germline CDR1 is SNHLY and CDR2 is FYNNEI. The CDR3 region is CASSVAGGSYNEQFF. For the CDR3, the DNA is TGTGCCAGCAGTGTGGCCGGGGGCTCCTACAATGAGCAGTTCTTC.